This TCR beta chain was profiled in a study of identical twins. A universal primer site came from template switching; cDNA carried unique molecular identifiers. TCRdb processed the 5' RACE reads anew with MiXCR; each CDR3 protein has one entry. Of roughly 1.6 million distinct CDR3 sequences in the sample, under 35% were seen once. The CDR3 totals 11 residues. The germline CDR1 and CDR2 sequences are SQVTM and ANQGSEA. With 2 bases removed from V and 9 bases from J, the gap between germline ends came to 8 bases. This clonotype was seen at least ten times. This TCR came from a newborn girl in good health. Source material: cord blood. The gene calls are TRBV29-1 and TRBJ2-1; either TRBD1 or TRBD2 may fit D (5 bases each). The CDR3 reads CSVETGGEQFF. The CDR3 DNA is TGCAGCGTTGAAACAGGAGGTGAGCAGTTCTTC.